The next 10 T cell receptor beta chains were all read from a single sample in a study of cytomegalovirus exposure and HLA in healthy donors. 13 Jbeta primers and 60 Vbeta primers were used for the PCR. Method: immunoSEQ multiplex PCR; TCRdb's copy keeps in-frame clones and lacks some. Found here are some 120,000 clones, more than 80% of them singletons; the top ten hold around 3%. The sequenced sample consisted of PBMCs. All receptors come from a male donor in good health and CMV-seronegative.

The chain carries TRBV7-9 and TRBJ2-7; the match to TRBD1 covers 8 bases. The J segment lost 6 bases and the V segment lost 5 bases, leaving 6 bases of the junction unmatched. CDR1 is SEHNR and CDR2 is FQNEAQ in the germline V gene (reference sequence). The CDR3 runs to 13 residues. The CDR3 DNA reads TGTGCCAGCAGCGTGCGGACAGGGTTCGAGCAGTACTTC. This translates into CASSVRTGFEQYF.

The chain links TRBV7-9 to TRBJ1-4; TRBD1 agrees at 11 bases. CDR3 length equals 18 residues. V was pared by 5 bases and J by 1 base, with 9 bases of the junction left unmatched. CDR1 is SEHNR, CDR2 FQNEAQ, per germline (reference sequence). The CDR3 loop reads CASSPGTGGMITNEKLFF. DNA of the CDR3: TGTGCCAGCAGCCCCGGGACAGGGGGTATGATAACTAATGAAAAACTGTTTTTT.

The gene calls are TRBV6-5 and TRBJ2-7; D may be TRBD1 (5 bases). Trimming took off 2 bases at V and 2 bases at J, with 7 bases between the two ends. The CDR3 is made up of 13 amino acids. Per germline, CDR1 MNHEY and CDR2 SVGAGI. The CDR3 here is CASSYRGAYEQYF. DNA for the CDR3: TGTGCCAGCAGTTACAGGGGCGCCTACGAGCAGTACTTC.

CDR3 sequence reads: CASSPTKTSGSIGNIQYF. The CDR3 DNA reads TGTGCCAGCAGCCCTACGAAAACTAGCGGGAGTATCGGAAACATTCAGTACTTC. This chain joins TRBV5-5 and TRBJ2-4; 11 bases line up with TRBD2. The CDR3 has 18 amino acids. Per the germline V gene, CDR1 is SGHKS and CDR2 is YYEKEE (reference sequence). The trim removed 4 bases at V and 6 bases at J, leaving 15 bases unmatched. Based on the CDR3 plus reference TRBV5-5 and TRBJ2-4, the full variable domain is DAGVTQSPTHLIKTRGQQVTLRCSPISGHKSVSWYQQVLGQGPQFIFQYYEKEERGRGNFPDRFSARQFPNYSSELNVNALLLGDSALYLCASSPTKTSGSIGNIQYFGAGTRLSVL.

The chain recombines TRBV9 with TRBJ1-5; no reliable D call. The CDR3 contains 14 residues. Trimming cost V 4 bases and J 8 bases, with 16 bases left between them. The germline V gene encodes CDR1 SGDLS and CDR2 YYNGEE. The CDR3 DNA sequence: TGTGCCAGCAGCCCCCACGGCGGGGTGAAGCCCCAGCATTTT. Protein sequence: CASSPHGGVKPQHF.

This clone has more than one count but fewer than ten. The chain combines TRBV4-1 with TRBJ1-1; D is unclear. This CDR3 is built from 14 residues. Germline V gene data show CDR1 as MGHRA and CDR2 as YSYEKL. V was shortened by 0 bases and J by 4 bases, with 9 bases between the two germline ends. CDR3 sequence (DNA): TGCGCCAGCAGCCAAGACCTGGTTAGCACTGAAGCTTTCTTT. Residues: CASSQDLVSTEAFF.

The chain has TRBV5-1 and TRBJ2-7; 9 bases align to TRBD1. The CDR3 contains 15 residues. V shed 4 bases and J 6 bases; nucleotides not matched to a gene: 11. Germline CDR1 is SGHRS and CDR2 is YFSETQ. CDR3 bases: TGCGCCAGCAGCCTCCTCACCGGGACAGGGCGCGAGCAGTACTTC. Its translation: CASSLLTGTGREQYF. Full variable domain (outside the CDR3, taken from reference TRBV5-1 and TRBJ2-7): KAGVTQTPRYLIKTRGQQVTLSCSPISGHRSVSWYQQTPGQGLQFLFEYFSETQRNKGNFPGRFSGRQFSNSRSEMNVSTLELGDSALYLCASSLLTGTGREQYFGPGTRLTVT.

For the CDR3, the DNA is TGTGCCATCAGTGTGACAGATAATTCACCCCTCCACTTT. Translated, it gives CAISVTDNSPLHF. The J gene is TRBJ1-6, the V gene TRBV10-3, with D possibly matching TRBD1 (5 bases). Germline CDR1 and CDR2: ENHRY and SYGVKD. V lost 4 bases to trimming and J lost 5 bases, with 6 bases between them. The CDR3 consists of 13 residues.

This clone appeared a single time. This chain connects TRBV5-5 to TRBJ1-5, with a possible D match to TRBD1 (6 bases). The V end was cut by 4 bases, the J end by 7 bases, with 18 bases between. The CDR3 runs 15 residues. Germline CDR1 SGHKS, CDR2 YYEKEE (reference sequence). CDR3 sequence: CASSEFQTGYQPQHF. The CDR3 nucleotides read TGTGCCAGCAGCGAATTCCAAACAGGGTACCAGCCCCAGCATTTT.

This clone showed up just a few times. J is TRBJ2-3 and V is TRBV5-1; 10 nucleotides line up with TRBD1. The V and J ends lost 4 bases and 5 bases, in that order; junction bases with no gene match: 7. Germline CDR1 and CDR2: SGHRS and YFSETQ. The CDR3 loop spans 15 amino acids. CDR3 amino acids: CASSIRQGAGDTQYF. CDR3 coding DNA: TGCGCCAGCAGCATACGACAGGGGGCAGGAGATACGCAGTATTTT.